Sequencing of this TCR beta chain was carried out in a study of cytotoxic CD8 clonotypes in ibrutinib-treated CLL. Germline CDR1 reads MDHEN; CDR2 reads SYDVKM. Trimming left V 7 bases short and J 3 bases short, with 10 bases between. There are 12 residues in the CDR3. Profiled with immunoSEQ multiplex PCR; TCRdb holds only in-frame clones, not every one. The sample includes about 180,000 clones, roughly 80% of them seen just once. The J gene is TRBJ2-7, the V gene TRBV28; no clear D. This material consisted of PBMCs, taken after 24 months of ibrutinib treatment. This TCR came from a human donor with chronic lymphocytic leukemia. This CDR3 is CASTRAFYEQYF. CDR3 sequence (DNA): TGTGCCAGCACTAGGGCATTCTACGAGCAGTACTTC.